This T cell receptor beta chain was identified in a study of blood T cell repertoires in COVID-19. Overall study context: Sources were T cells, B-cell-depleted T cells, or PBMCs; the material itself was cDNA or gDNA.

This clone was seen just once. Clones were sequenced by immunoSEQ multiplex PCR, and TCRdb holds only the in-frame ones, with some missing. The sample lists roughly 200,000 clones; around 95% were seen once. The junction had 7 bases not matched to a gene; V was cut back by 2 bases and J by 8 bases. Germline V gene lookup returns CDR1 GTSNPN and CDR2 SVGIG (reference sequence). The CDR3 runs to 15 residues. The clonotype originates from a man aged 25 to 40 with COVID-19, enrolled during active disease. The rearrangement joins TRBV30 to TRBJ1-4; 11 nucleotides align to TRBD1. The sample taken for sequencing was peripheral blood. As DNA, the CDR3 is TGTGCCTGGAGTTTAGGACAGGGGGCTCCGGAAAAACTGTTTTTT. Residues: CAWSLGQGAPEKLFF.